Sequencing of this T cell receptor beta chain was carried out in a study of CD8 T cells in ankylosing spondylitis. Study-level findings and limits: From matched ankylosing spondylitis synovial fluid, disease-linked clones were reportedly recovered at significantly enriched levels. Some motif variants had been reported before (in reactive arthritis synovial fluid and blood).

This CDR3 region has 13 residues. Trimming left V 3 bases short and J 0 bases short, with 5 bases between. Concerning this clonotype: Its antigen remains unidentified.

Library preparation for TCR beta used quantitative 5'-RACE with molecular barcodes. TCRdb independently ran MiXCR on the 5' RACE reads; one entry per CDR3 protein. The data contain hundreds of thousands of distinct CDR3 sequences, about 30% of them seen just once; the ten biggest clones take up 4% to 5%. Sequencing used blood, either unsorted or a sorted T cell fraction (not recorded which). The receptor comes from a male donor with ankylosing spondylitis or in good health (not recorded which). This chain joins TRBV12-3 or TRBV12-4 and TRBJ1-2; D remains ambiguous. CDR3 bases: TGTGCCAGCAGTTTCCTCTCTAACTATGGCTACACCTTC. This codes for CASSFLSNYGYTF.